This T cell receptor (beta chain) is from a study of cytomegalovirus exposure and HLA in healthy donors. General observations from the study: Researchers had no immune exposure information except CMV serostatus available. The number of N-insertions in an Asian-associated ancestry cluster was reportedly below the 666-donor mean in a later analysis. In an earlier analysis, about 87% or about 30%: the productive usage of most TCR beta V segments.

Amplification used 60 Vbeta primers and 13 Jbeta primers. Assay: immunoSEQ multiplex PCR; the TCRdb copy retains only in-frame clones and omits some. This sample has approximately 170,000 clones, with 65% to 75% found just once. To note about this clone: Its target is unknown.

Whereas donors were nominally healthy upon sampling, unrecorded immune exposures were probable. Germline V CDR1 and CDR2: MDHEN, SYDVKM. This CDR3 comprises 15 residues. With V trimmed by 7 bases and J by 6 bases, 12 bases remained unmatched. Sequenced: PBMCs. The TCR was taken from a girl between 5 and 17 years old in good health and CMV-seronegative. This chain links TRBV28 with TRBJ2-3; 8 bases align to TRBD1. DNA for the CDR3: TGTGCCAGCACCGGACAGGGAAGACTCATGGATACGCAGTATTTT. Translation: CASTGQGRLMDTQYF.